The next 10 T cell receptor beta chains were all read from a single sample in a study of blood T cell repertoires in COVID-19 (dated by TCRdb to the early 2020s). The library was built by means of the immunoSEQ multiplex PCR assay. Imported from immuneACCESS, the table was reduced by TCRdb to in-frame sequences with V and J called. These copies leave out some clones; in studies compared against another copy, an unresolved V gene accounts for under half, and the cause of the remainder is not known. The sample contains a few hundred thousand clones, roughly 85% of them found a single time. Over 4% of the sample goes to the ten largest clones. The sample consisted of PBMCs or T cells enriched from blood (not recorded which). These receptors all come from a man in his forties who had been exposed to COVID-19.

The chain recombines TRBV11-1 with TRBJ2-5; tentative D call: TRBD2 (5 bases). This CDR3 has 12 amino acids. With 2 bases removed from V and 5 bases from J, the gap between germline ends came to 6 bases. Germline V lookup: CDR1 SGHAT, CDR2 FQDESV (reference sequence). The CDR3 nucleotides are TGTGCCAGCAGCTTAAGGGAGGAGACCCAGTACTTC. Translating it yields CASSLREETQYF.

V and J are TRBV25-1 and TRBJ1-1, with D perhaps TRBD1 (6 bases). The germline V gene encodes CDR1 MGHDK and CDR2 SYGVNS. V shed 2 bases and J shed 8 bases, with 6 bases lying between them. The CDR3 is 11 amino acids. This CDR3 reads CASSETGEAFF. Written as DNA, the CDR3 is TGTGCCAGCAGTGAAACAGGGGAAGCTTTCTTT.

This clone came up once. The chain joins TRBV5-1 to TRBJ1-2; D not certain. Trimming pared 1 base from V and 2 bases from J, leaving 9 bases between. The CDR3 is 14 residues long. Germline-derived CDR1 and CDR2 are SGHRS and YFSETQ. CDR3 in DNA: TGCGCCAGCAGCTTGAACCCGGGGAACTATGGCTACACCTTC. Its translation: CASSLNPGNYGYTF.

In DNA form, the CDR3 reads TGTGCCAGTGGGGAGGTCCCGCCGGTTGGCTACACCTTC. Its translation is CASGEVPPVGYTF. The gene calls are TRBV19 and TRBJ1-2, with unresolved D. Deletions cut 8 bases from V and 7 bases from J, with 17 bases between. Germline CDR1 and CDR2: LNHDA and SQIVND (reference sequence). The CDR3 runs 13 residues.

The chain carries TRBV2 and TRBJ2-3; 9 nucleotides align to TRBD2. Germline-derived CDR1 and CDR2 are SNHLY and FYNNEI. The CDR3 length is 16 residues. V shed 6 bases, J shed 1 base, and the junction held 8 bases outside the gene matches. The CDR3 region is CASRGGRDWGTDTQYF. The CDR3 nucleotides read TGTGCCAGCAGGGGCGGGAGGGATTGGGGCACAGATACGCAGTATTTT. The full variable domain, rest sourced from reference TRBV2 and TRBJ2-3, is EPEVTQTPSHQVTQMGQEVILRCVPISNHLYFYWYRQILGQKVEFLVSFYNNEISEKSEIFDDQFSVERPDGSNFTLKIRSTKLEDSAMYFCASRGGRDWGTDTQYFGPGTRLTVL.

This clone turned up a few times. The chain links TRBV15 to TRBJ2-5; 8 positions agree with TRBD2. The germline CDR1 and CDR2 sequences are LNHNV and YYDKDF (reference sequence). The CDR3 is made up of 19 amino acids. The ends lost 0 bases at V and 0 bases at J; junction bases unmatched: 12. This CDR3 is CATSRDRGGNLANQETQYF. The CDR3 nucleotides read TGTGCCACCAGCAGAGATCGGGGGGGAAACCTAGCGAACCAAGAGACCCAGTACTTC.

CDR3 DNA: TGTGCCAGCAGTTACACTCAGGGCTTGGCTAGCGGGAGGTCCTACGAGCAGTACTTC. It is translated as CASSYTQGLASGRSYEQYF. V is TRBV6-2 or TRBV6-3 and J is TRBJ2-7, with 11 bases that match TRBD2. J was trimmed by 1 base and V by 2 bases; bases with no gene match: 13. The CDR3 is 19 residues long. Germline loops: CDR1 MNHEY, CDR2 SVGEGT.

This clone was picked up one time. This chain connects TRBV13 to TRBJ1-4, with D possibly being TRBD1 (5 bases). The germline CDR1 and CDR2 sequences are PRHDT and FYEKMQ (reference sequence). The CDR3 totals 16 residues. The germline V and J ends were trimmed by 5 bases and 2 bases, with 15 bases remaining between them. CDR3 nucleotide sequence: TGTGCCAGCAGCGCCCTCACAGGTGCCACTAATGAAAAACTGTTTTTT. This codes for CASSALTGATNEKLFF.

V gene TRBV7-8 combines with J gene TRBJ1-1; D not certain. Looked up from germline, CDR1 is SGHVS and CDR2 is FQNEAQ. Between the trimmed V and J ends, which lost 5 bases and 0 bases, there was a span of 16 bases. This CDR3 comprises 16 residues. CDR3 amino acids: CASSTGGRVMNTEAFF. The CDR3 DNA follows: TGTGCCAGCAGCACTGGAGGGAGGGTGATGAACACTGAAGCTTTCTTT.

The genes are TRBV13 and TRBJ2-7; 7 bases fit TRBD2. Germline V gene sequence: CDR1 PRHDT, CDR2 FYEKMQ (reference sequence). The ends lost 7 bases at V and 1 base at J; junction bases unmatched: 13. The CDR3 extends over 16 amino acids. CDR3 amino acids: CASTTTPGAGSYEQYF. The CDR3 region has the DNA TGTGCCAGCACCACCACCCCGGGAGCGGGATCCTACGAGCAGTACTTC.